Below are 2 T cell receptor beta chains sequenced from a single sample in a study of identical twins. TCRdb independently ran MiXCR on the 5' RACE reads; one entry per CDR3 protein. The table includes around 280,000 distinct CDR3 sequences, about 8.1% detected once. This same sample was also part of a study on yellow fever vaccine responses in identical twins.

The specimen sequenced was memory (CD45RO+) T cells sorted from blood. All receptors come from a woman aged 18 to 35 in good health.

The rearrangement uses TRBV28 and TRBJ2-3, with a weak D call TRBD2 (5 bases). The V gene's germline CDR1 is MDHEN and CDR2 SYDVKM. V was shortened by 5 bases and J by 0 bases, with 15 bases between the two germline ends. CDR3 length: 16 amino acids. CDR3 DNA: TGTGCCAGCAGTAAGGACTCCCAGATGAGCACAGATACGCAGTATTTT. Residues: CASSKDSQMSTDTQYF.

The table lists this clonotype with many counts. The V gene is TRBV4-1, the J gene TRBJ1-1, with 7 bases fitting TRBD1. The CDR3 has 14 amino acids. CDR1 and CDR2 from the germline V gene are MGHRA and YSYEKL. V gave up 3 bases and J gave up 3 bases; unmatched junction bases: 4. The CDR3: CASSQYRGDTEAFF. CDR3 sequence (DNA): TGCGCCAGCAGCCAGTACAGGGGAGACACTGAAGCTTTCTTT.